The sequence of this TCR beta chain was determined in a study of CD8 T cells in ankylosing spondylitis. General study findings and limits: Prior work had noted some motif variants in reactive arthritis blood and synovial fluid. In ankylosing spondylitis patients, matched synovial fluid reportedly showed significant enrichment of disease-linked clones. Those disease-linked clones were CD8+; they were also relatively rare in peripheral blood. Among TCR beta sequences, a motif of eight or nine highly homologous variants appeared characteristic of ankylosing spondylitis blood.

Generation of TCR beta libraries employed quantitative 5'-RACE incorporating molecular barcodes. TCRdb passed the 5' RACE reads through MiXCR, listing each CDR3 protein once. The sample has over 400,000 distinct CDR3 sequences, about 24% seen once. The CDR3 covers 15 residues. Germline lookup yields CDR1 GTSNPN and CDR2 SVGIG (reference sequence). The V end was cut by 3 bases, the J end by 2 bases, with 17 bases between. With regard to this clonotype: The antigen remains undetermined.

The sample was blood, either unsorted or a sorted T cell fraction (not recorded which). This TCR was sampled from a male donor with ankylosing spondylitis. This chain uses TRBV30 with TRBJ2-7, with no clear D. The CDR3: CAWRKAGRMTYEQYF. DNA for the CDR3: TGTGCCTGGAGAAAGGCCGGACGGATGACCTACGAGCAGTACTTC.